This passage covers 5 T cell receptor beta chains from one sample sequenced in a study of siplizumab effects on memory and regulatory T cells. The repertoire was sequenced with immunoSEQ multiplex PCR; TCRdb's copy has only in-frame clones and lacks some. Altogether some 75,000 clones are present, 93% being singletons, with the ten largest covering roughly 5%. The sample taken for sequencing was CD8+ T cells sorted from blood. The origin of the receptors is a human donor in good health.

V usage is TRBV27 and J usage is TRBJ2-7, with D perhaps matching TRBD1 or TRBD2 (5 bases each). Between the trimmed V and J ends, which lost 5 bases and 6 bases, there was a span of 17 bases. The CDR3 has 14 amino acids. Germline assignment: CDR1 MNHEY and CDR2 SMNVEV (reference sequence). CDR3 bases: TGTGCCAGCAGTCCCCCGGGGCTCCCGGGCGAGCAGTACTTC. Translated: CASSPPGLPGEQYF.

The rearrangement links TRBV5-4 to TRBJ2-1; D may be TRBD2 (6 bases). CDR1 and CDR2 (germline): SGHNT, YYREEE (reference sequence). The V and J ends lost 3 bases and 7 bases respectively, with 11 bases between them. CDR3 length equals 13 residues. CDR3 sequence reads: CASSSSGGNEQFF. The CDR3 DNA sequence: TGTGCCAGCAGCTCCTCCGGGGGAAATGAGCAGTTCTTC.

The chain is built from TRBV6-6 and TRBJ1-5, with D uncertain. V lost 6 bases and J lost 4, with 10 bases in between. The CDR3 covers 13 residues. Germline CDR1 and CDR2: MNHNY and SVGAGI (reference sequence). In nucleotides, the CDR3 is TGTGCCAGCAGGTCAAATGAGAATCAGCCCCAGCATTTT. Its protein is CASRSNENQPQHF.

This chain links TRBV27 with TRBJ1-4; D unclear. Germline CDR1 is MNHEY and CDR2 is SMNVEV (reference sequence). Between the trimmed V and J ends, which lost 5 bases and 7 bases, there was a span of 11 bases. The CDR3 length is 13 residues. CDR3 region: CASSPIGAEKLFF. The CDR3 DNA sequence: TGTGCCAGCAGTCCGATCGGAGCTGAAAAACTGTTTTTT.

The chain couples TRBV19 to TRBJ2-7; the D call may be TRBD1 or TRBD2 (7 bases each). V lost 9 bases to trimming and J lost 2 bases, with 11 bases between them. The CDR3 length is 12 residues. The V gene's germline CDR1 is LNHDA and CDR2 SQIVND (reference sequence). DNA of the CDR3: TGTGCCAGCCAGGGGGGGGCCTACGAGCAGTACTTC. Protein sequence: CASQGGAYEQYF.